This TCR beta chain came from a study of T cell responses to AZD1222 COVID-19 vaccine. As for the study in general: Pooled samples include second doses given at about 4 or 12 weeks.

Study-wide points: Researchers report vaccine-associated CD4 TCRs spanning spike, with dominance at 160-218 and 743-854. Donors, mostly white British, included more females; clonal diversity was possibly underestimated.

Method: immunoSEQ multiplex PCR; TCRdb's copy keeps in-frame clones and lacks some. The sample has roughly 40,000 clones, about 78% seen once. In regard to this clone: Its antigen is unknown.

The source was peripheral blood, collected on day 0 of AZD1222 vaccination. This TCR was recovered from an adult in good health.

As DNA, the CDR3 is TGTGCCAGCAGCTTGTACACAGGCTACGAGCAGTACTTC. Translating it yields CASSLYTGYEQYF. The chain combines TRBV11-1 with TRBJ2-7; tentative D call: TRBD1 (5 bases). CDR3 length: 13 amino acids. Germline-derived CDR1 and CDR2 are SGHAT and FQDESV (reference sequence). The germline V and J ends were trimmed by 3 bases and 3 bases, with 9 bases remaining between them.